A single sample is the source of the 5 T cell receptor beta chains below, sequenced in a study of control samples from healthy donors and cancer patients. Only in-frame clones appear in the TCRdb table, and some are missing; sequencing was by immunoSEQ multiplex PCR. In the table there are about 63,000 clones, 85% of which are singletons. Source material: blood. The receptor source for this set is a man aged 35 to 55 in good health.

This chain joins TRBV19 and TRBJ1-1; no clear D. The germline V gene has CDR1 LNHDA and CDR2 SQIVND (reference sequence). Trimming pared 6 bases from V and 4 bases from J, leaving 12 bases between. The CDR3 is 13 residues long. The CDR3 loop reads CASSTNRGTEAFF. CDR3 nucleotide sequence: TGTGCCAGTAGCACAAACCGGGGCACTGAAGCTTTCTTT. Based on the CDR3 plus reference TRBV19 and TRBJ1-1, the full variable domain is DGGITQSPKYLFRKEGQNVTLSCEQNLNHDAMYWYRQDPGQGLRLIYYSQIVNDFQKGDIAEGYSVSREKKESFPLTVTSAQKNPTAFYLCASSTNRGTEAFFGQGTRLTVV.

The chain combines TRBV28 with TRBJ1-1; no reliable D call. The CDR3 covers 15 residues. CDR1 is MDHEN, CDR2 SYDVKM, per germline. V shed 6 bases and J shed 0 bases, with 14 bases lying between them. The CDR3 coding sequence is TGTGCCAGCAGACCTGACCTGGGCATGAACACTGAAGCTTTCTTT. Protein: CASRPDLGMNTEAFF.

The rearrangement uses TRBV12-3 or TRBV12-4 and TRBJ2-1; TRBD2 is a possible D gene (6 bases). This CDR3 region has 12 residues. Trimming left V 6 bases short and J 12 bases short, with 15 bases between. The chain's CDR3 is CASSPSRDWQFF. Here the CDR3 DNA reads TGTGCCAGCAGCCCCTCCCGGGACTGGCAGTTCTTC.

The chain employs TRBV30 and TRBJ1-3, with unresolved D. Trimming left V 8 bases short and J 0 bases short, with 17 bases between. The CDR3 has 15 residues. CDR1 GTSNPN and CDR2 SVGIG come from the germline V gene (reference sequence). CDR3 in DNA: TGTGCCACCCAGTACATTCCGAGCTCTGGAAACACCATATATTTT. Residues: CATQYIPSSGNTIYF. Complete variable domain (other parts from reference TRBV30 and TRBJ1-3): SQTIHQWPATLVQPVGSPLSLECTVEGTSNPNLYWYRQAAGRGLQLLFYSVGIGQISSEVPQNLSASRPQDRQFILSSKKLLLSDSGFYLCATQYIPSSGNTIYFGEGSWLTVV.

This chain links TRBV24-1 with TRBJ2-3; D could derive from TRBD1 or TRBD2 (6 bases each). The V end was cut by 4 bases, the J end by 4 bases, with 17 bases between. This CDR3 has 16 amino acids. The germline gives CDR1 KGHDR, CDR2 SFDVKD. For the CDR3, the DNA is TGTGCCACCAGTGAAGGGGGGAGAGCTCTATCAGATACGCAGTATTTT. Translated: CATSEGGRALSDTQYF.